These 30 T cell receptor beta chains originate from one sample sequenced in a study of cytomegalovirus exposure and HLA in healthy donors (dated by TCRdb to 2016 to 2017). Receptors were amplified or captured by the immunoSEQ multiplex PCR assay. For the multiplex PCR, a mixture combining 60 forward primers for TCR Vbeta segments and 13 reverse primers for TCR Jbeta segments was used. TCRdb's version of the immuneACCESS table is confined to in-frame rearrangements and falls short of the full clone set. An unresolved V gene accounts for under half of the shortfall where checked; the remainder is of unknown origin. This sample has about 160,000 clones in its table, and under 90% of those were observed once. Roughly 5% of the sample is held by the ten biggest clonotypes. Material for sequencing was PBMCs. All receptors come from a man aged 30 to 39 in good health and CMV-seronegative.

This clone appeared a single time. V is TRBV4-1 and J is TRBJ1-5; D is unclear. The V gene lost 0 bases and the J gene lost 8 bases, with 8 bases spanning the gap. CDR3 length: 13 residues. The germline V gene has CDR1 MGHRA and CDR2 YSYEKL. CDR3 bases: TGCGCCAGCAGCCAAGATCGGAGGGAGCCCCAGCATTTT. Protein sequence: CASSQDRREPQHF.

The chain uses TRBV4-1 and TRBJ2-7, with TRBD1 identical over 7 bases. This CDR3 has 14 amino acids. Trimming removed 1 base from V and 5 bases from J; junction bases left unmatched: 5. Germline V lookup: CDR1 MGHRA, CDR2 YSYEKL. The CDR3 coding sequence is TGCGCCAGCAGCCAAGTTGGGACAGCTAACGAGCAGTACTTC. Its protein product is CASSQVGTANEQYF.

V usage is TRBV28 and J usage is TRBJ1-4; D gene unclear. There are 11 residues in the CDR3. The V and J ends lost 6 bases and 7 bases respectively, with 6 bases between them. The V gene's germline CDR1 is MDHEN and CDR2 SYDVKM. The CDR3 region has the DNA TGTGCCAGCAGCGCGAGTGAAAAACTGTTTTTT. Protein sequence: CASSASEKLFF.

This clone showed up just a few times. The CDR3 loop reads CASSSRLAGTLLQFF. In nucleotides, the CDR3 is TGTGCCAGCAGCTCCCGACTAGCGGGAACTCTGTTGCAGTTCTTC. This chain uses TRBV7-6 with TRBJ2-1; TRBD2 aligns across 11 bases. J lost 12 bases, V lost 4 bases, and 11 bases had no gene match. The CDR3 runs 15 residues. From germline, CDR1 is SGHVS and CDR2 FNYEAQ.

The genes are TRBV7-9 and TRBJ1-5; tentatively, D is TRBD1 (6 bases). The V end was cut by 1 base, the J end by 3 bases, with 13 bases between. CDR3 length: 16 residues. CDR1 and CDR2 (germline): SEHNR, FQNEAQ (reference sequence). Here the CDR3 reads CASSLGPTGYNQPQHF. As DNA, the CDR3 is TGTGCCAGCAGCTTAGGACCAACAGGGTACAATCAGCCCCAGCATTTT.

The chain recombines TRBV27 with TRBJ2-3, with unresolved D. The germline V and J ends were trimmed by 8 bases and 0 bases, with 12 bases remaining between them. Germline V lookup: CDR1 MNHEY, CDR2 SMNVEV (reference sequence). The CDR3 loop spans 14 amino acids. The CDR3 coding sequence is TGTGCCAGCGGGCCCCTTGGCAGCACAGATACGCAGTATTTT. Protein sequence: CASGPLGSTDTQYF.

The CDR3 DNA reads as TGTGCCAGCAGTTCTAGCGGGGGTTTATCCTACGAGCAGTACTTC. This sequence encodes CASSSSGGLSYEQYF. The V call is TRBV2, the J call TRBJ2-7, with 10 bases fitting TRBD2. The CDR3 runs to 15 residues. Trimming removed 5 bases from V and 1 base from J; junction bases left unmatched: 5. The germline V gene encodes CDR1 SNHLY and CDR2 FYNNEI. Full variable domain (outside the CDR3, taken from reference TRBV2 and TRBJ2-7): EPEVTQTPSHQVTQMGQEVILRCVPISNHLYFYWYRQILGQKVEFLVSFYNNEISEKSEIFDDQFSVERPDGSNFTLKIRSTKLEDSAMYFCASSSSGGLSYEQYFGPGTRLTVT.

CDR3 protein: CASSSVTEKFF. CDR3 nucleotides: TGTGCCAGCAGCTCCGTGACAGAAAAGTTCTTC. The chain couples TRBV13 to TRBJ2-1; D possibly corresponds to TRBD1 (5 bases). Germline loops: CDR1 PRHDT, CDR2 FYEKMQ (reference sequence). V lost 4 bases, J lost 14 bases, and 12 bases lay in between. This CDR3 is built from 11 residues. The whole variable domain, remainder taken from reference TRBV13 and TRBJ2-1, is AAGVIQSPRHLIKEKRETATLKCYPIPRHDTVYWYQQGPGQDPQFLISFYEKMQSDKGSIPDRFSAQQFSDYHSELNMSSLELGDSALYFCASSSVTEKFFGPGTRLTVL.

This sequence joins TRBV27 and TRBJ2-5; 8 bases match TRBD1. From germline, CDR1 is MNHEY and CDR2 SMNVEV (reference sequence). With V trimmed by 2 bases and J by 7 bases, 12 bases remained unmatched. The CDR3 is 16 amino acids. The CDR3 loop reads CASSLTRDRTKSTQYF. CDR3 in DNA: TGTGCCAGCAGTTTAACCCGGGACAGGACCAAGTCGACCCAGTACTTC.

This chain links TRBV28 with TRBJ2-7; 7 bases map to TRBD1. Germline CDR1 and CDR2: MDHEN and SYDVKM. With V trimmed by 6 bases and J by 7 bases, 9 bases remained unmatched. The CDR3 covers 13 residues. The CDR3 is CASRRQGVKEQYF. DNA of the CDR3: TGTGCCAGCAGGAGGCAGGGGGTTAAGGAGCAGTACTTC. Supplemented by reference TRBV28 and TRBJ2-7, the full variable domain reads DVKVTQSSRYLVKRTGEKVFLECVQDMDHENMFWYRQDPGLGLRLIYFSYDVKMKEKGDIPEGYSVSREKKERFSLILESASTNQTSMYLCASRRQGVKEQYFGPGTRLTVT.

The rearrangement joins TRBV6-1 to TRBJ1-2; D gene unclear. This CDR3 contains 13 residues. Germline assignment: CDR1 MNHNS and CDR2 SASEGT. Deletions cut 2 bases from V and 7 bases from J, with 11 bases between. This CDR3 is CASSERGDGGYTF. The CDR3 nucleotides are TGTGCCAGCAGTGAACGAGGAGATGGTGGCTACACCTTC.

This clone occurred a few times. The chain employs TRBV7-3 and TRBJ1-1; D not resolved. The CDR3 length is 12 residues. The germline CDR1 and CDR2 sequences are SGHTA and FQGTGA. Trimming removed 6 bases from V and 0 bases from J, with 5 bases in between. CDR3 sequence (DNA): TGTGCCAGCAGGCAGGTGAACACTGAAGCTTTCTTT. This gives the protein CASRQVNTEAFF.

This chain joins TRBV6-4 and TRBJ2-6; D unclear. Trimming removed 0 bases from V and 2 bases from J, with 8 bases in between. The CDR3 contains 16 residues. In germline, CDR1 is MRHNA, CDR2 SNTAGT. The CDR3 bases are TGTGCCAGCAGTGACTCAGTCCGGGCTGGGGCCAACGTCCTGACTTTC. Amino acid sequence: CASSDSVRAGANVLTF.

The chain links TRBV6-5 to TRBJ1-1; 10 bases are shared with TRBD1. Germline V gives CDR1 MNHEY, CDR2 SVGAGI. This CDR3 has 16 residues. V shed 4 bases, J shed 7 bases, and the junction held 12 bases outside the gene matches. The CDR3 sequence: CASSWATGGKLSEAFF. CDR3 bases: TGTGCCAGCAGTTGGGCGACAGGGGGCAAGTTGAGTGAAGCTTTCTTT.

The gene calls are TRBV19 and TRBJ2-1; the match to TRBD2 covers 15 bases. The germline V gene has CDR1 LNHDA and CDR2 SQIVND (reference sequence). Trimming removed 3 bases from V and 4 bases from J; junction bases left unmatched: 4. CDR3 length: 17 residues. CDR3 region: CASSIGLAGGVYNEQFF. DNA of the CDR3: TGTGCCAGTAGTATTGGACTAGCGGGAGGGGTTTACAATGAGCAGTTCTTC.

The rearrangement uses TRBV19 and TRBJ1-5, with D possibly TRBD1 on 5 matching bases. The CDR3 has 16 amino acids. Trimming removed 3 bases from V and 1 base from J, with 13 bases in between. The V gene's germline CDR1 is LNHDA and CDR2 SQIVND (reference sequence). CDR3 DNA sequence: TGTGCCAGTAGTATTGGCGGGGCGCGGAGCAATCAGCCCCAGCATTTT. This translates into CASSIGGARSNQPQHF. Full variable domain (remainder filled in from reference TRBV19 and TRBJ1-5): DGGITQSPKYLFRKEGQNVTLSCEQNLNHDAMYWYRQDPGQGLRLIYYSQIVNDFQKGDIAEGYSVSREKKESFPLTVTSAQKNPTAFYLCASSIGGARSNQPQHFGDGTRLSIL.

The chain links TRBV5-1 to TRBJ2-5; 7 bases are a match to TRBD1. CDR1 and CDR2 (germline): SGHRS, YFSETQ. The CDR3 has 14 amino acids. The V and J ends lost 3 bases and 2 bases, in that order; junction bases with no gene match: 4. The CDR3 here is CASSWGTVQETQYF. As DNA, the CDR3 is TGCGCCAGCAGCTGGGGGACAGTACAAGAGACCCAGTACTTC.

This chain uses TRBV25-1 with TRBJ1-2, with D possibly TRBD1 on 5 matching bases. CDR1 is MGHDK and CDR2 is SYGVNS in the germline V gene. V lost 7 bases and J lost 3, with 15 bases in between. The CDR3 loop spans 14 amino acids. CDR3 DNA sequence: TGTGCCAGCACAAGTACCAAAGGGGACTATGGCTACACCTTC. Amino acid sequence: CASTSTKGDYGYTF.

This rearrangement joins TRBV6-5 to TRBJ2-7, with 7 bases matching TRBD2. The CDR3 spans 14 residues. Germline V lookup: CDR1 MNHEY, CDR2 SVGAGI. The V segment lost 5 bases and the J segment 5 bases; nucleotides outside the gene matches: 9. The CDR3 DNA sequence: TGTGCCAGCAGTCCCCCGGGGGGAAGGGACGAGCAGTACTTC. This sequence encodes CASSPPGGRDEQYF.

This sequence joins TRBV5-1 and TRBJ1-6, with 7 bases that match TRBD1. The junction had 11 bases not matched to a gene; V was cut back by 3 bases and J by 11 bases. This CDR3 contains 15 residues. CDR1 SGHRS and CDR2 YFSETQ come from the germline V gene. In DNA form, the CDR3 reads TGCGCCAGCAGCTCCCACAGGGGCAGAGGGGCACCCCTCCACTTT. Amino acids: CASSSHRGRGAPLHF.

The gene calls are TRBV5-1 and TRBJ1-1; 8 bases map to TRBD1. Germline values: CDR1 SGHRS, CDR2 YFSETQ. The CDR3 has 14 amino acids. Trimming took 0 bases from V and 10 from J; bases not matched to a gene: 8. The CDR3 bases are TGCGCCAGCAGCTTGGCGGACAGGGTGGATGGAGCTTTCTTT. Translating gives CASSLADRVDGAFF.

The V gene is TRBV6-1, the J gene TRBJ1-6, with 9 nucleotides matching TRBD1. Germline V gene data show CDR1 as MNHNS and CDR2 as SASEGT. V was pared by 9 bases and J by 11 bases, with 8 bases of the junction left unmatched. The CDR3 spans 13 residues. DNA of the CDR3: TGTGCCAGTTGTACAGGGGGCAGGGCACCCCTCCACTTT. This translates into CASCTGGRAPLHF.

This chain links TRBV7-3 with TRBJ2-4, with D tentatively TRBD2 (6 bases). This CDR3 has 14 amino acids. Germline CDR1 reads SGHTA; CDR2 reads FQGTGA. Trimming left V 1 base short and J 5 bases short, with 9 bases between. This CDR3 is CASSLRTTENIQYF. For the CDR3, the DNA is TGTGCCAGCAGCTTAAGGACTACCGAAAACATTCAGTACTTC. The variable domain in full, with the rest retrieved from reference TRBV7-3 and TRBJ2-4, is GAGVSQTPSNKVTEKGKYVELRCDPISGHTALYWYRQSLGQGPEFLIYFQGTGAADDSGLPNDRFFAVRPEGSVSTLKIQRTERGDSAVYLCASSLRTTENIQYFGAGTRLSVL.

The V and J genes are TRBV5-1 and TRBJ2-2, with D hard to call. The CDR3 runs 12 residues. CDR1 is SGHRS and CDR2 is YFSETQ in the germline V gene. Trimming removed 4 bases at V and 6 bases at J, with 7 bases between. The CDR3 loop reads CASSPLPGELFF. CDR3 nucleotide sequence: TGCGCCAGCAGCCCCCTACCCGGGGAGCTGTTTTTT.

This clone was observed once. The V and J genes are TRBV19 and TRBJ2-4, with TRBD2 identical over 8 bases. CDR3 size: 21 residues. J was trimmed by 0 bases and V by 1 base; bases with no gene match: 17. Germline V gives CDR1 LNHDA, CDR2 SQIVND (reference sequence). For the CDR3, the DNA is TGTGCCAGTAGTATAGCCTACCAAGAGCTAGCGGGCCCTCAAGCCAAAAACATTCAGTACTTC. The encoded protein is CASSIAYQELAGPQAKNIQYF.

This clone was observed once. CDR3 in amino acids: CASSVLPRGTGANVLTF. Written as DNA, the CDR3 is TGTGCCAGCAGCGTCCTCCCCCGGGGGACTGGGGCCAACGTCCTGACTTTC. The V gene is TRBV9, the J gene TRBJ2-6; tentative D call: TRBD2 (6 bases). Germline CDR1 is SGDLS and CDR2 is YYNGEE. The CDR3 covers 17 residues. Trimming stripped 2 bases from V and 2 bases from J, with 14 bases between.

The chain couples TRBV5-6 to TRBJ2-7; no clear D. Germline V gene lookup returns CDR1 SGHDT and CDR2 YYEEEE. V was pared by 2 bases and J by 0 bases, with 15 bases between. This CDR3 is 16 amino acids long. CDR3 coding DNA: TGTGCCAGCAGCTTCATCGGTGGTTGGAGCTCCTACGAGCAGTACTTC. Its protein product is CASSFIGGWSSYEQYF.

This clone was detected a few times. The chain couples TRBV6-6 to TRBJ2-7; 11 positions agree with TRBD1. Looked up from germline, CDR1 is MNHNY and CDR2 is SVGAGI (reference sequence). CDR3 length: 15 residues. Trimming removed 0 bases from V and 6 bases from J; junction bases left unmatched: 4. CDR3 residues: CASSYSSGTGGEQYF. Written as DNA, the CDR3 is TGTGCCAGCAGTTACTCCTCCGGGACAGGGGGCGAGCAGTACTTC.

V usage is TRBV4-3 and J usage is TRBJ2-5; the match to TRBD1 covers 8 bases. The DNA matches TRBJ2-7 better at its end, which makes the J call doubtful. CDR1 and CDR2 (germline): LGHNA, YSLEER. CDR3 length: 17 amino acids. The chain's CDR3 is CASSHNSDRVGSYEQYF. CDR3 nucleotides: TGCGCCAGCAGCCATAACTCGGACAGGGTCGGCTCCTACGAGCAGTACTTC.

The chain employs TRBV27 and TRBJ1-1; D might be TRBD1 (6 bases). The V end lost 6 bases, the J end lost 4 bases, and 21 bases lay between the germline ends. In germline, CDR1 is MNHEY, CDR2 SMNVEV (reference sequence). The CDR3 spans 16 residues. This CDR3 reads CASSTPHRVGGTEAFF. As DNA, the CDR3 is TGTGCCAGCAGCACTCCTCACAGGGTTGGGGGCACTGAAGCTTTCTTT.